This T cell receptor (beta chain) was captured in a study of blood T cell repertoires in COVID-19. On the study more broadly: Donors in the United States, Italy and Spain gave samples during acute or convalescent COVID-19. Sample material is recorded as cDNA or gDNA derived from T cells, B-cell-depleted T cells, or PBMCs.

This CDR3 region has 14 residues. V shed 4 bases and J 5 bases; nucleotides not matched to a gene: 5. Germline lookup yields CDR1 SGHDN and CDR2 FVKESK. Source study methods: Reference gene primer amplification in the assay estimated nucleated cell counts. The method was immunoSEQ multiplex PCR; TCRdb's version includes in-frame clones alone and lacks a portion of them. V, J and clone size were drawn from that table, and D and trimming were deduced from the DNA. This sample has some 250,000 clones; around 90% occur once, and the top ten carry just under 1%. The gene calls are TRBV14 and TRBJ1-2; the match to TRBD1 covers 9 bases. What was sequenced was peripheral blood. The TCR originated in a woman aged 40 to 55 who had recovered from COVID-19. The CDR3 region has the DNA TGTGCCAGCAGCCCCGGGACAGGGTGGTATGGCTACACCTTC. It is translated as CASSPGTGWYGYTF. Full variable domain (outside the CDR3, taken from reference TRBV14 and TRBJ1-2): EAGVTQFPSHSVIEKGQTVTLRCDPISGHDNLYWYRRVMGKEIKFLLHFVKESKQDESGMPNNRFLAERTGGTYSTLKVQPAELEDSGVYFCASSPGTGWYGYTFGSGTRLTVV.